This TCR beta chain appears in the sequencing data of a study of prognosis after radiotherapy for stage I lung cancer. This clonotype occurred many times. Genomic DNA served as the source from which two-round multiplex PCR generated TCR beta CDR3 amplicons. It was primers specific to each TRBV and TRBJ gene that first-round PCR used. Each CDR3 protein gets one entry after TCRdb re-called the multiplex PCR reads with MiXCR. The sample lists roughly 15,000 distinct CDR3 sequences; roughly 31% were seen once. CDR1 and CDR2 (germline): MNHEY, SVGEGT. The CDR3 loop spans 15 amino acids. The V end lost 3 bases, the J end lost 2 bases, and 12 bases lay between the germline ends.

V gene TRBV6-2 or TRBV6-3 combines with J gene TRBJ2-3; TRBD2 might be the D (5 bases). The sample consisted of PBMCs, taken before or after stereotactic body radiation therapy (not recorded which). This clonotype was obtained from a donor aged 50 or older with non-small cell lung cancer. CDR3 bases: TGTGCCAGCAGTTATCCCCCGGGATCCACAGATACGCAGTATTTT. Protein sequence: CASSYPPGSTDTQYF.